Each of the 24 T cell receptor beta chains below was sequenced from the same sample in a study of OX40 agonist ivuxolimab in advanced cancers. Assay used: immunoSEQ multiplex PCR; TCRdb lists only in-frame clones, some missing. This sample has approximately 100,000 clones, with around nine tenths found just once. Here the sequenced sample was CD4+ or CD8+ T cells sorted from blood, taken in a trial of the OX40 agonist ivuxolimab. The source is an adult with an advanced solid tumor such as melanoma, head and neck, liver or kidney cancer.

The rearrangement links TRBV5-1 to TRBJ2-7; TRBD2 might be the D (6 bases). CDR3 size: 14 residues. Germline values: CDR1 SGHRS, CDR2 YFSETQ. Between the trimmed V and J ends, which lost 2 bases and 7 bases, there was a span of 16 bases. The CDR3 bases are TGCGCCAGCAGCTTAAGCGGGCCCCATAGGGAGCAGTACTTC. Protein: CASSLSGPHREQYF.

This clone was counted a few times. CDR3: CASSPSGTALEAFF. The CDR3 DNA sequence: TGTGCCAGCTCACCATCCGGGACAGCTCTTGAAGCTTTCTTT. The V and J genes are TRBV18 and TRBJ1-1; TRBD1 matches 7 bases. CDR1 and CDR2 from the germline V gene are KGHSH and LQKENI. The junction had 7 bases not matched to a gene; V was cut back by 2 bases and J by 7 bases. The CDR3 consists of 14 residues.

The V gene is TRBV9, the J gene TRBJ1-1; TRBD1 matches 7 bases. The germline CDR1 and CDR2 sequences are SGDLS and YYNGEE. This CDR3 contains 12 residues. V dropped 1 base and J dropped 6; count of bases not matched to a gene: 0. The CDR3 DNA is TGTGCCAGCAGCGTACAGGGGGCTGAAGCTTTCTTT. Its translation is CASSVQGAEAFF.

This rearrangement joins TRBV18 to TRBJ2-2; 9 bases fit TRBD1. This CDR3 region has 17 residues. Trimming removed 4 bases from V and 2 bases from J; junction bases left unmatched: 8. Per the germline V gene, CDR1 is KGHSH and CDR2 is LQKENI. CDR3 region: CASSRITGGPNTGELFF. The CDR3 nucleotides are TGTGCCAGCTCACGGATAACAGGGGGCCCTAACACCGGGGAGCTGTTTTTT. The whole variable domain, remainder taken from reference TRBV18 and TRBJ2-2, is NAGVMQNPRHLVRRRGQEARLRCSPMKGHSHVYWYRQLPEEGLKFMVYLQKENIIDESGMPKERFSAEFPKEGPSILRIQQVVRGDSAAYFCASSRITGGPNTGELFFGEGSRLTVL.

The CDR3 region has the DNA TGTGCCAGCGGATTAGCACGGGAAAAACTGTTTTTT. Its protein is CASGLAREKLFF. The rearrangement links TRBV6-1 to TRBJ1-4, with D hard to call. This CDR3 is 12 amino acids long. The V gene lost 8 bases and the J gene lost 8 bases, with 12 bases spanning the gap. Germline CDR1 reads MNHNS; CDR2 reads SASEGT.

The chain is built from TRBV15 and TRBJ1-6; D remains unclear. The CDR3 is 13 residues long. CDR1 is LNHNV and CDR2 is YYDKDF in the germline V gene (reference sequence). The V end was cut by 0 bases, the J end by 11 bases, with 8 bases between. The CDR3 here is CATSRDSAAPLHF. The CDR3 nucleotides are TGTGCCACCAGCAGAGATTCCGCGGCACCCCTCCACTTT. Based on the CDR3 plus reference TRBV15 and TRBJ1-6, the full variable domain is DAMVIQNPRYQVTQFGKPVTLSCSQTLNHNVMYWYQQKSSQAPKLLFHYYDKDFNNEADTPDNFQSRRPNTSFCFLDIRSPGLGDTAMYLCATSRDSAAPLHFGNGTRLTVT.

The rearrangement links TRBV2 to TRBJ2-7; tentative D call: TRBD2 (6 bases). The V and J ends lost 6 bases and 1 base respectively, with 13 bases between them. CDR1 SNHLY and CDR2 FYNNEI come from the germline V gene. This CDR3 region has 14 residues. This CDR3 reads CASSPEGRSYEQYF. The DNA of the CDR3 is TGTGCCAGCAGCCCGGAGGGACGGTCCTACGAGCAGTACTTC.

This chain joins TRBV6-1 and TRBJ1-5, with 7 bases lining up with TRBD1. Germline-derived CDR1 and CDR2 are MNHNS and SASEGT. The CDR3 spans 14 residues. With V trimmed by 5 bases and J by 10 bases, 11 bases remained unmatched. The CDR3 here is CASSPGQPMVPQHF. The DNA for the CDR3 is TGTGCCAGCAGTCCGGGACAGCCCATGGTTCCCCAGCATTTT.

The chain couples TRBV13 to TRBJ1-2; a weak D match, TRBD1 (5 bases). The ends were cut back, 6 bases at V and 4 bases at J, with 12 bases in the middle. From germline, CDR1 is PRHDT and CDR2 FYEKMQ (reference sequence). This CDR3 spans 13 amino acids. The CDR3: CASRRWGSYGYTF. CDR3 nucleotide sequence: TGTGCCAGCAGGAGGTGGGGGAGCTATGGCTACACCTTC.

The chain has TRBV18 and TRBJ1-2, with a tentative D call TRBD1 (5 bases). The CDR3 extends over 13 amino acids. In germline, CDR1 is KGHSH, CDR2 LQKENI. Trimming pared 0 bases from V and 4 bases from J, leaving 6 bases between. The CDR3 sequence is CASSPPGGYGYTF. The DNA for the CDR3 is TGTGCCAGCTCACCACCCGGGGGCTATGGCTACACCTTC.

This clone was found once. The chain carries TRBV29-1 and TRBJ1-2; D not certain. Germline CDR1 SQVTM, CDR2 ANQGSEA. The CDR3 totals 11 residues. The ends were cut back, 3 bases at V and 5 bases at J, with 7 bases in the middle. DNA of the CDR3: TGCAGCGTTGACCCAGAATATGGCTACACCTTC. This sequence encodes CSVDPEYGYTF.

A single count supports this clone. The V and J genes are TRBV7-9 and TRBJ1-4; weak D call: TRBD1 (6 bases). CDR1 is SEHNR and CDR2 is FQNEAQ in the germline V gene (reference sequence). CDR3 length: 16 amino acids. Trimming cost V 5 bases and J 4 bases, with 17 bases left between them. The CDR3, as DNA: TGTGCCAGCAGCCAGGGCGATGGACAGCTTAATGAAAAACTGTTTTTT. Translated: CASSQGDGQLNEKLFF.

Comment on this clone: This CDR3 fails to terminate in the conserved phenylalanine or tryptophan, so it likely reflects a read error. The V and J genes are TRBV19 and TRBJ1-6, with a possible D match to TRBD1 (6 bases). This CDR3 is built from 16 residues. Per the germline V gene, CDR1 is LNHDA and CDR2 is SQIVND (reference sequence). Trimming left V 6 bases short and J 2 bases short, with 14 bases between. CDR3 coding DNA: TGTGCCAGTAGACCCGGGACACCACCCTATAATTCACCCCTCCACCTT. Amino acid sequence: CASRPGTPPYNSPLHL.

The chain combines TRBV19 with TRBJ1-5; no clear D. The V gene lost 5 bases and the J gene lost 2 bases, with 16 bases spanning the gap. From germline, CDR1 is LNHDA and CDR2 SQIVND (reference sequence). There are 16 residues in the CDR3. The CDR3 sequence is CASSGEVGTGNQPQHF. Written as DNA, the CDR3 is TGTGCCAGTAGTGGGGAAGTGGGAACGGGCAATCAGCCCCAGCATTTT.

The chain's CDR3 is CASSDWGRGGPPGNTIYF. CDR3 coding DNA: TGTGCCAGCAGTGATTGGGGCAGAGGGGGACCGCCTGGAAACACCATATATTTT. This rearrangement joins TRBV2 to TRBJ1-3; tentative D call: TRBD1 (6 bases). CDR1 is SNHLY and CDR2 is FYNNEI in the germline V gene. Trimming removed 3 bases from V and 2 bases from J, with 20 bases in between. The CDR3 sequence is 18 residues long.

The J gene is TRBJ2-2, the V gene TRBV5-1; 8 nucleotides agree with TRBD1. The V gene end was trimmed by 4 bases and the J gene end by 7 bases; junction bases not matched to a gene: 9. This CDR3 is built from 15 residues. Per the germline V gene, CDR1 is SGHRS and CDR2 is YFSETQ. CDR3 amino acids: CASSLQGVGHGELFF. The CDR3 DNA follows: TGCGCCAGCAGCCTACAGGGGGTAGGACACGGGGAGCTGTTTTTT.

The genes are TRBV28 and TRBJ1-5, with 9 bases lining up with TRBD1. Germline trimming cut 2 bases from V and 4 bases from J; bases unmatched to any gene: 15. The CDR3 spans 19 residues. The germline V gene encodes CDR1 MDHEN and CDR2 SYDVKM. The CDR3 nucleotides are TGTGCCAGCAGTTTAGGTTTTCGGGGACAGGGTTCAATTAATCAGCCCCAGCATTTT. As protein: CASSLGFRGQGSINQPQHF.

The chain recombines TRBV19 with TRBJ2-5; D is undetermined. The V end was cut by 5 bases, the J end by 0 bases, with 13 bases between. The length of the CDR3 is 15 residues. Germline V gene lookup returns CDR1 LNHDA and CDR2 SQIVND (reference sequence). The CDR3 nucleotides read TGTGCCAGTAGTCCCCGGGTCGGGTACCAAGAGACCCAGTACTTC. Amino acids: CASSPRVGYQETQYF.

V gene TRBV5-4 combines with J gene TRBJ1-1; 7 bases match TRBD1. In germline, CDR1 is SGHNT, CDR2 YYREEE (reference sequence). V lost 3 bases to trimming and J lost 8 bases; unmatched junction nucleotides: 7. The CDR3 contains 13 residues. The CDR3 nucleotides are TGTGCCAGCAGCTCCACAGGGGAGAACGAAGCTTTCTTT. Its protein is CASSSTGENEAFF.

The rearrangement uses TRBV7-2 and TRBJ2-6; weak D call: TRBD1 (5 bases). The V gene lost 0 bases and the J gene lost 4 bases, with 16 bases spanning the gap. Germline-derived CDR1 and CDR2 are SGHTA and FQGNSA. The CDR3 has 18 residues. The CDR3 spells CASSLAPYRHSGANVLTF. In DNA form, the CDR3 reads TGTGCCAGCAGCTTAGCGCCCTACAGGCATAGCGGGGCCAACGTCCTGACTTTC.

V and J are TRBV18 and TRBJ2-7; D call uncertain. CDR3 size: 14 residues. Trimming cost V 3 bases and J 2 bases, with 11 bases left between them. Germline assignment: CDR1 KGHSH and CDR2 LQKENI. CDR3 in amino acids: CASSPGLVTYEQYF. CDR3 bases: TGTGCCAGCTCACCCGGGCTGGTGACCTACGAGCAGTACTTC.

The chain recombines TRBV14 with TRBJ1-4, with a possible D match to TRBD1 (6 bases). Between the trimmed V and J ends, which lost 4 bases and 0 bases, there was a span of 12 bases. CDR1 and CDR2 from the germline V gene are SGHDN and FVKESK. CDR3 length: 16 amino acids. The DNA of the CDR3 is TGTGCCAGCAGCCGCTTCCACAGGGCAACTAATGAAAAACTGTTTTTT. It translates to CASSRFHRATNEKLFF.

In DNA form, the CDR3 reads TGTGCCAGCAGCCCGAAGGAGGGGGTGGACACTGAAGCTTTCTTT. Its protein product is CASSPKEGVDTEAFF. The genes are TRBV7-9 and TRBJ1-1; tentative D call: TRBD1 (6 bases). The CDR3 runs 15 residues. V shed 5 bases and J shed 3 bases, with 16 bases lying between them. Germline V gene sequence: CDR1 SEHNR, CDR2 FQNEAQ (reference sequence).

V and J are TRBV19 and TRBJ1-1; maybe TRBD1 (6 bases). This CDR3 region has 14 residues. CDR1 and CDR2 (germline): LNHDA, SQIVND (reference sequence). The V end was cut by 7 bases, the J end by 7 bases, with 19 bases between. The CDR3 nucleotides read TGTGCCAGTATTCCCTCTTGGGGGGGCGGTGAAGCTTTCTTT. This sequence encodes CASIPSWGGGEAFF.